The present T cell receptor (beta chain) was sequenced within a study of post-analysis software for immune sequencing data. Study-wide points: Roughly five TRBV segments appeared more often in patients than in controls, and TRBV5-6, TRBV5-1 and TRBV20-1 were among these. Compared against controls, patients with multiple sclerosis displayed significantly lower normalized Chao1 diversity.

Germline values: CDR1 SEHNR, CDR2 FQNEAQ (reference sequence). The length of the CDR3 is 14 residues. Unmatched junction bases numbered 3, after V lost 0 bases and J lost 6 bases. The TCR beta cDNA libraries contained unique molecular identifiers. A single record per CDR3 protein comes from TCRdb applying MiXCR to the PCR reads. This repertoire shows 600,000 to 750,000 distinct CDR3 sequences, approximately 59% found once; its top ten account for about 11%. As for this clonotype: The antigen is unknown.

Sequencing was carried out using blood. This TCR was sampled from a girl aged 2 to 10 with multiple sclerosis. V and J are TRBV7-9 and TRBJ1-2; TRBD1 aligns across 8 bases. The CDR3 bases are TGTGCCAGCAGCTTAGCGACAGGGGTCCATGGCTACACCTTC. This codes for CASSLATGVHGYTF.